This TCR beta chain emerged from a study of shared clonotypes between healthy human individuals (dated by TCRdb to 2019 to 2021). With respect to the entire study: The cohort comprised a couple of women and a few men aged 18 to 49 years. Each donor's leukapheresis produced roughly between roughly 0.94 and 9.5 billion PBMCs. To estimate repertoire size and how much clonotypes are shared between individuals, the study performed deep sequencing of blood TCR repertoires from a handful of healthy adults. For each donor, CD4 naive and CD4 memory were each run on three plates, CD8 naive on two plates, and CD8 memory on one plate. To increase sequencing depth and limit assay-specific biases, TCR repertoire library preparation and sequencing were carried out by different laboratories using diverse techniques.

TCR CDR3 regions were amplified from genomic DNA by multiplex PCR using the deep immunoSEQ assay. Genomic DNA extracted from each cell subset was distributed evenly over all wells of several immunoSEQ 96-well plates, and each plate served as one replicate. For sorted subsets, around 200 ng genomic DNA, equal to 30,000 to 35,000 T cell genomes, was loaded into each replicate PCR. Purified libraries were quantified with a Qubit 3.0 fluorometer, sized on a Bioanalyzer 2100, and re-quantified with the KAPA Library Quantification kit. Every immunoSEQ 96-well plate was sequenced on a separate single-read 150-cycle Illumina NextSeq 550 flow cell. As for how the authors treated the data: The immunoSEQ output contained only junctional sequences without quality scores, so filtering could not match that applied to full-length reads. To assign V/J genes and CDR3, sequences were annotated against IMGT germline references using PyIR, a Python wrapper for IgBLAST v1.9. Any read was removed if the V/J assignment was weak (E-value above 1e-6), the CDR3 was missing, or the read contained stop codons, out-of-frame junctions, or ambiguous translated residues. V3J clonotypes were defined as sequences sharing an identical inferred V gene, J gene, and CDR3 amino acid sequence. Percentage overlap between repertoires was calculated by dividing the number of shared unique clonotypes by the size of the smaller repertoire. Three approaches were used to assess repertoire richness: RTK rarefaction, the Chao1 estimator, and Recon v2.1 estimates of unobserved clonotypes. OLGA was used to compute generation probabilities for all TCRbeta clonotypes that the gDNA method yielded from several donors. Sourced from immuneACCESS, this table was stored by TCRdb with only in-frame sequences that have V and J called. A share of the clones is absent; for the studies checked, an unresolved V gene accounts for under half, and the remainder has no known explanation. V and J calls and clone size are as listed in that table; D and trimming were resolved from the DNA. The sample data list hundreds of thousands of clones, and 73% of these were observed just once. The ten most abundant clones make up 1.5% to 2% of the sample.

The cysteine opens and the phenylalanine closes a CDR3 of 13 amino acids. The entry retains the CDR3 DNA only, 39 bases that are in frame from base 1. CDR1 is given as KGHSH and CDR2 as LQKENI, both from the germline V gene. V sheds 5 bases and J sheds 3 bases, leaving 11 bases between their ends. The donors were healthy, HIV-negative adults who had no recently reported acute infections or vaccinations. Only Caucasian adults living in Nashville, Tennessee, USA were represented among the donors. CD4+ T cells were enriched by magnetic negative selection; naive cells were then positively selected on CD45RA, and the negative fraction formed the memory subset. Blood was collected by leukapheresis, and PBMCs were isolated by Ficoll-Histopaque density gradient centrifugation and then cryopreserved in liquid nitrogen vapor phase. Purity and quantity of every magnetically sorted T cell population were checked by analytical flow cytometry. Each sorted fraction had its genomic DNA isolated and then quantified by UV absorbance on a Nanodrop 2000c.

Worth noting for this clone: This clone's antigen is unknown. No base quality information exists; no much larger clone differs at one position.

What the authors observed across the whole study: Compared with non-shared clonotypes, clonotypes shared by all four sorted-subset donors had higher generation probabilities. Sampling was restricted to blood, and TCR repertoires in tissue are likely to differ from TCR repertoires in blood. Because the study included only a small number of donors, the genetic and exposure-history diversity represented was limited. Pairwise subsampling indicated that sequencing depth was expected to affect the degree of clonotype sharing among donors. Larger estimated clonotype richness was generally found for naive subsets than for memory subsets. Even with the large sequencing depth, rarefaction of the sorted-subset datasets indicated that sequencing was incomplete. Roughly 5% of naive CD4, more than 3% of naive CD8, about 2.1% of memory CD4, and about 0.4% of memory CD8 clonotypes were shared across several donors.

The TCR was taken from a woman in her 30s in good health. The specimen sequenced was memory CD4+ T cells sorted from blood. The cell subset or site label corresponds to: CD45RA-negative fraction. The rearrangement joined TRBV18 to TRBJ2-7; TRBD2 is possibly the D segment (7 matching bases). The nucleotide sequence is given as TGTGCCAGCTCAGGGGAGGGGGTCTACGAGCAGTACTTC. Translated, it reads CASSGEGVYEQYF.